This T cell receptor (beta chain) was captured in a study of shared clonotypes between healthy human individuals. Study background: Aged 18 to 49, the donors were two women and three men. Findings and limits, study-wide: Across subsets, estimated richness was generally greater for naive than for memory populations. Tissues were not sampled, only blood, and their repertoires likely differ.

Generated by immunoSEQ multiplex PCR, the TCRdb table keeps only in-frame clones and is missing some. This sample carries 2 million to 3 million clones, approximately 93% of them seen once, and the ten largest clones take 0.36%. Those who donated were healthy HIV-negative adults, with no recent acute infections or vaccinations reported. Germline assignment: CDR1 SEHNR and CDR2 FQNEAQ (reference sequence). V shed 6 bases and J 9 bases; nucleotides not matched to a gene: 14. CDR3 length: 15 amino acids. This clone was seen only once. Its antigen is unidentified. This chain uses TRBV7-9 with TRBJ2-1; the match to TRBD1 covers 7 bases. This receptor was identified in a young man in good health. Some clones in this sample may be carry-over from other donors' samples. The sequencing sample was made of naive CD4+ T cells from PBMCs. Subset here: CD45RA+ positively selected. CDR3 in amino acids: CASRGQSVGTGEQFF. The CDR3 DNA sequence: TGTGCCAGCAGGGGACAGTCCGTAGGCACCGGTGAGCAGTTCTTC.